This T cell receptor (beta chain) is from a study of cytomegalovirus exposure and HLA in healthy donors. Study-wide points: Three CMV-associated chains were confirmed in vitro to be specific for CMV antigens. In a later analysis, TCR beta V- and J-gene trimming showed a link to a missense DCLRE1C variant. It was assumed in the presence/absence analyses that sequencing depth was roughly uniform across donors.

The length of the CDR3 is 16 residues. After removal of 4 bases from V and 8 bases from J, the junction contained 9 bases not matched to a gene. Germline values: CDR1 MNHNS, CDR2 SASEGT. This clone was seen a single time. The antigen is not known. Primers included in the PCR were 60 Vbeta and 13 Jbeta primers. Methods used by the authors: Roughly 80 million unique TCR beta chains, 9.5 million to 14 million shared, were counted in a later analysis. Sequencing was performed with immunoSEQ multiplex PCR; in TCRdb, only in-frame clones are kept and a portion is missing. V and J calls plus clone size are reproduced from that table; the DNA served to infer D and trimming. The table records under 200,000 clones, around 74% of them present only once.

The TCR was taken from a female donor in good health and CMV-seronegative. V is TRBV6-1 and J is TRBJ1-4; 11 bases line up with TRBD1. Input material: PBMCs. The CDR3 DNA follows: TGTGCCAGCAGTGGGTCCCGGACAGGGGGCAGCGAAAAACTGTTTTTT. This translates into CASSGSRTGGSEKLFF.